These 13 T cell receptor beta chains share one sample of origin, sequenced in a study of T cell responses to AZD1222 COVID-19 vaccine. Here immunoSEQ multiplex PCR was the method, and the copy in TCRdb shows in-frame clones only, minus some. Of 80,000 to 100,000 clones listed, approximately 91% are singletons. The sample in question was peripheral blood, obtained on day 0 of AZD1222 vaccination. The receptor source for this set is an adult in good health.

The chain joins TRBV6-1 to TRBJ1-2, with D uncertain. Trimming stripped 2 bases from V and 10 bases from J, with 8 bases between. This CDR3 has 11 amino acids. The germline CDR1 and CDR2 sequences are MNHNS and SASEGT. The CDR3 here is CASSEFIIYTF. DNA for the CDR3: TGTGCCAGCAGTGAATTTATTATCTACACCTTC.

This clone was seen just once. The gene calls are TRBV12-3 or TRBV12-4 and TRBJ1-1, with D uncertain. With 2 bases removed from V and 4 bases from J, the gap between germline ends came to 8 bases. This CDR3 spans 13 amino acids. The CDR3 here is CASSLLGSTEAFF. In nucleotides, the CDR3 is TGTGCCAGCAGTTTACTGGGAAGCACTGAAGCTTTCTTT.

The gene calls are TRBV6-5 and TRBJ2-7, with a tentative D call TRBD1 (5 bases). CDR1 MNHEY and CDR2 SVGAGI come from the germline V gene. The CDR3 runs to 14 residues. Deletions cut 5 bases from V and 2 bases from J, with 13 bases between. The CDR3 here is CASSLRAYTYEQYF. As DNA, the CDR3 is TGTGCCAGCAGTCTCAGGGCCTATACCTACGAGCAGTACTTC.

The V gene is TRBV18, the J gene TRBJ1-5, with D tentatively TRBD1 (5 bases). The germline gives CDR1 KGHSH, CDR2 LQKENI. This CDR3 has 13 residues. The V end lost 2 bases, the J end lost 5 bases, and 7 bases lay between the germline ends. The CDR3 sequence: CASSPWGDQPQHF. CDR3 bases: TGTGCCAGCTCACCATGGGGGGATCAGCCCCAGCATTTT. Based on the CDR3 plus reference TRBV18 and TRBJ1-5, the full variable domain is NAGVMQNPRHLVRRRGQEARLRCSPMKGHSHVYWYRQLPEEGLKFMVYLQKENIIDESGMPKERFSAEFPKEGPSILRIQQVVRGDSAAYFCASSPWGDQPQHFGDGTRLSIL.

The CDR3 nucleotides read TGTGCCAGCAGCCCCCAGGGACTAGTCGGCGAGACCCAGTACTTC. It translates to CASSPQGLVGETQYF. The chain employs TRBV11-2 and TRBJ2-5, with 8 bases matching TRBD2. The CDR3 sequence is 15 residues long. The ends lost 5 bases at V and 5 bases at J; junction bases unmatched: 10. Germline V gives CDR1 SGHAT, CDR2 FQNNGV. Based on the CDR3 plus reference TRBV11-2 and TRBJ2-5, the full variable domain is EAGVAQSPRYKIIEKRQSVAFWCNPISGHATLYWYQQILGQGPKLLIQFQNNGVVDDSQLPKDRFSAERLKGVDSTLKIQPAKLEDSAVYLCASSPQGLVGETQYFGPGTRLLVL.

The rearrangement links TRBV27 to TRBJ2-3; D is possibly TRBD2 (6 bases). Trimming stripped 2 bases from V and 0 bases from J, with 9 bases between. The CDR3 covers 15 residues. In germline, CDR1 is MNHEY, CDR2 SMNVEV (reference sequence). Written as DNA, the CDR3 is TGTGCCAGCAGTTTACGCGGGGTTAGCACAGATACGCAGTATTTT. Translation: CASSLRGVSTDTQYF.

The V and J genes are TRBV11-1 and TRBJ1-5; D gene uncertain. V shed 2 bases and J shed 5 bases, with 7 bases lying between them. Per germline, CDR1 SGHAT and CDR2 FQDESV (reference sequence). The length of the CDR3 is 13 residues. The CDR3 nucleotides are TGTGCCAGCAGCTTATTCCGTGATCAGCCCCAGCATTTT. Residues: CASSLFRDQPQHF.

The chain is built from TRBV7-6 and TRBJ1-1, with no clear D. Trimming left V 3 bases short and J 0 bases short, with 5 bases between. The length of the CDR3 is 13 residues. The V gene's germline CDR1 is SGHVS and CDR2 FNYEAQ. Here the CDR3 DNA reads TGTGCCAGCAGCTTCAAGATGAACACTGAAGCTTTCTTT. Amino acids: CASSFKMNTEAFF.

V and J are TRBV5-1 and TRBJ2-7; 8 bases agree with TRBD1. Trimming cost V 7 bases and J 5 bases; bases outside gene matches: 17. Germline lookup yields CDR1 SGHRS and CDR2 YFSETQ. The CDR3 is made up of 16 amino acids. The CDR3 loop is CASRPSGTGLWDEQYF. DNA for the CDR3: TGCGCCAGCCGCCCCTCCGGGACAGGCCTTTGGGACGAGCAGTACTTC. The full variable domain, its missing parts supplied by reference TRBV5-1 and TRBJ2-7, is KAGVTQTPRYLIKTRGQQVTLSCSPISGHRSVSWYQQTPGQGLQFLFEYFSETQRNKGNFPGRFSGRQFSNSRSEMNVSTLELGDSALYLCASRPSGTGLWDEQYFGPGTRLTVT.

The chain is built from TRBV11-3 and TRBJ2-1; TRBD1 matches at 10 bases. The CDR3 loop spans 16 amino acids. The J segment lost 6 bases and the V segment lost 0 bases, leaving 5 bases of the junction unmatched. Germline V CDR1 and CDR2: SGHNT, YENEEA. The CDR3 DNA reads TGTGCCAGCAGCTTAGATTCGGGACAGGGGTCCAATGAGCAGTTCTTC. This codes for CASSLDSGQGSNEQFF.

The chain recombines TRBV6-5 with TRBJ1-6; 7 nucleotides line up with TRBD1. Germline trimming cut 3 bases from V and 8 bases from J; bases unmatched to any gene: 7. CDR1 and CDR2 (germline): MNHEY, SVGAGI. This CDR3 contains 15 residues. The CDR3 sequence: CASSYDRAEDSPLHF. CDR3 DNA: TGTGCCAGCAGTTATGACAGGGCCGAGGATTCACCCCTCCACTTT.

The chain uses TRBV14 and TRBJ1-6, with D unresolved. V was trimmed by 0 bases and J by 4 bases, leaving 13 bases between them. Germline lookup yields CDR1 SGHDN and CDR2 FVKESK. The CDR3 is made up of 17 amino acids. CDR3 sequence reads: CASSQDTRPPYNSPLHF. The CDR3 bases are TGTGCCAGCAGCCAAGATACTCGGCCGCCATATAATTCACCCCTCCACTTT.

This rearrangement joins TRBV5-4 to TRBJ1-2; D is possibly TRBD1 (6 bases). This CDR3 comprises 14 residues. The V and J ends lost 1 base and 2 bases respectively, with 9 bases between them. Looked up from germline, CDR1 is SGHNT and CDR2 is YYREEE (reference sequence). The DNA for the CDR3 is TGTGCCAGCAGCTTGCCTCAGGGGAACTATGGCTACACCTTC. Translated: CASSLPQGNYGYTF.